The entry below gives a single T cell receptor (beta chain) sequence along with its context. This specimen comes from a study of blood T cell repertoires in COVID-19. Study details: Acute and convalescent COVID-19 samples came from the United States, Italy and Spain.

In the authors' workflow: Reference gene primer amplification in the assay estimated nucleated cell counts. Libraries were prepared by immunoSEQ multiplex PCR; TCRdb keeps only in-frame clonotypes and omits some of them. V and J calls and clone size are as listed in that table; D and trimming were resolved from the DNA. Of some 130,000 clones listed, roughly 72% were seen once; the top ten hold 10% to 14%. Per germline, CDR1 MNHEY and CDR2 SMNVEV (reference sequence). J lost 3 bases, V lost 5 bases, and 4 bases had no gene match. The CDR3 runs to 14 residues. The J gene is TRBJ2-7, the V gene TRBV27; TRBD1 matches at 10 bases. Sequencing was carried out using peripheral blood. This receptor was taken from a human donor in a cohort sampled during active COVID-19. The CDR3 DNA follows: TGTGCCAGCAGTCGGACAGGGGGTGACTACGAGCAGTACTTC. Its translation: CASSRTGGDYEQYF.